These T cell receptor beta chains were read from a single sample in a study of shared clonotypes between healthy human individuals. The method was immunoSEQ multiplex PCR; TCRdb's version includes in-frame clones alone and lacks a portion of them. Seen here are 1.5 million to 1.9 million clones, nearly 99% observed once, and the top ten hold roughly 0.45%. What was sequenced was naive CD4+ T cells sorted from blood. These receptors were taken from a man aged 25 to 40 in good health. CDR3s include the opening cysteine and the closing phenylalanine or tryptophan. D genes are given only for firm matches.

V: TRBV12-5
D: TRBD2
J: TRBJ2-7
CDR3: CATQLNSTSGRYEQYF
DNA: TGTGCTACACAACTCAACTCCACTAGCGGGAGATACGAGCAGTACTTC

V: TRBV2
D: -
J: TRBJ2-7
CDR3: CASEASRQGGVHEQYF
DNA: TGTGCCAGCGAAGCCTCAAGACAGGGAGGGGTCCACGAGCAGTACTTC

V: TRBV6-4
D: TRBD1
J: TRBJ2-5
CDR3: CAQGALQGVEETQYF
DNA: TGTGCCCAAGGCGCCCTACAGGGGGTAGAAGAGACCCAGTACTTC

V: TRBV6-1
D: -
J: TRBJ1-5
CDR3: CASSEMFDQPQHF
DNA: TGTGCCAGCAGTGAAATGTTCGATCAGCCCCAGCATTTT

V: TRBV19
D: -
J: TRBJ2-3
CDR3: CASSVWRGTTDTQYF
DNA: TGTGCCAGTAGTGTCTGGAGGGGGACCACAGATACGCAGTATTTT

V: TRBV5-1
D: -
J: TRBJ1-1
CDR3: CASSLGPGSEAFF
DNA: TGCGCCAGCAGCTTAGGCCCAGGGTCTGAAGCTTTCTTT

V: TRBV7-9
D: -
J: TRBJ2-2
CDR3: CASSQSGRGNTGELFF
DNA: TGTGCCAGCAGCCAGTCGGGCAGGGGGAACACCGGGGAGCTGTTTTTT

V: TRBV7-9
D: TRBD1
J: TRBJ2-7
CDR3: CASSYRQGSLSYEQYF
DNA: TGTGCCAGCAGCTACCGACAGGGAAGTTTATCCTACGAGCAGTACTTC

V: TRBV27
D: -
J: TRBJ2-7
CDR3: CASSQKTGLSYEQYF
DNA: TGTGCCAGCAGTCAAAAGACAGGCCTCTCCTACGAGCAGTACTTC

V: TRBV11-2
D: -
J: TRBJ1-2
CDR3: CASSQGDGYTF
DNA: TGTGCCAGCAGCCAAGGGGATGGCTACACCTTC

V: TRBV28
D: -
J: TRBJ2-1
CDR3: CASSLQGREQFF
DNA: TGTGCCAGCAGTTTACAAGGGCGCGAGCAGTTCTTC

V: TRBV2
D: -
J: TRBJ2-1
CDR3: CAIRGEYNEQFF
DNA: TGTGCCATCAGGGGGGAATACAATGAGCAGTTCTTC

V: TRBV11-2
D: TRBD2
J: TRBJ2-1
CDR3: CASSSREAIYNEQFF
DNA: TGTGCCAGCAGCTCCCGGGAGGCAATATACAATGAGCAGTTCTTC

V: TRBV14
D: -
J: TRBJ1-1
CDR3: CASSQAGHLNTEAFF
DNA: TGTGCCAGCAGCCAAGCGGGGCATCTGAACACTGAAGCTTTCTTT

V: TRBV6-1
D: -
J: TRBJ2-2
CDR3: CASSVDKNTNTGELFF
DNA: TGTGCCAGCAGTGTGGACAAAAACACGAACACCGGGGAGCTGTTTTTT

V: TRBV7-7
D: -
J: TRBJ2-5
CDR3: CASSEFWDQETQYF
DNA: TGTGCCAGCAGCGAATTCTGGGACCAAGAGACCCAGTACTTC

V: TRBV6-1
D: -
J: TRBJ2-7
CDR3: CASSEAGTSYEQYF
DNA: TGTGCCAGCAGTGAAGCGGGGACCTCCTACGAGCAGTACTTC

V: TRBV19
D: -
J: TRBJ1-1
CDR3: CASSPWSSSMNTEAFF
DNA: TGTGCCAGTAGCCCCTGGTCTAGTTCAATGAACACTGAAGCTTTCTTT